Listed below are T cell receptor beta chains from one sample, sequenced in a study of PD-1 blockade in classical Hodgkin lymphoma. Assay: immunoSEQ multiplex PCR; the TCRdb copy retains only in-frame clones and omits some. Of approximately 65,000 clones listed, around nine tenths are singletons. The specimen was peripheral blood mononuclear cells (PBMCs), collected before the fourth cycle of nivolumab. These receptors all stem from a human donor with classical Hodgkin lymphoma. The CDR3 runs from the conserved cysteine through the conserved F or W. A D gene is named only where the DNA matches it firmly. Clone size is given for some rows only: seen once, a few or many times, or a class if the clone is expanded.

>.|TRBJ2-7|medium-sized|TRBV14
TGTGCCAGCAGCCAAGGGGTCTCGACCGCCTCCTACGAGCAGTACTTC
CASSQGVSTASYEQYF
>.|TRBJ1-4|.|TRBV15
TGTGCCACCAGCAGAGATCAGGGGATTGATGAAAAACTGTTTTTT
CATSRDQGIDEKLFF
>.|TRBJ2-2|.|TRBV30
TGTGCCTGGAGTCTCGGGGGAGGAGACACCGGGGAGCTGTTTTTT
CAWSLGGGDTGELFF
>.|TRBJ2-7|.|TRBV6-5
TGTGCCAGCTCGCCCGGGAGCACCTACGAGCAGTACTTC
CASSPGSTYEQYF
>TRBD2|TRBJ2-7|.|TRBV7-7
TGTGCCAGCAGCCCCAGCGGGAGGGCCGGGGAGCAGTACTTC
CASSPSGRAGEQYF
>.|TRBJ2-2|.|TRBV29-1
TGCAGCGTGGGGGCTCCGAACACCGGGGAGCTGTTTTTT
CSVGAPNTGELFF
>.|TRBJ2-7|.|TRBV9
TGTGCCAGCAGCGTTCGGGCGATGTTGGGAGACGAGCAGTACTTC
CASSVRAMLGDEQYF
>.|TRBJ2-7|.|TRBV19
TGTGCCAGTAGTATGAGGGGGTACGAGCAGTACTTC
CASSMRGYEQYF
>TRBD1|TRBJ1-1|.|TRBV4-1
TGCGCCAGCAGCCGATACAGGGGCACTGAAGCTTTCTTT
CASSRYRGTEAFF
>.|TRBJ1-1|.|TRBV6-1
TGTGCCAGCAGTGAAAGTTACGGAATGAACACTGAAGCTTTCTTT
CASSESYGMNTEAFF
>TRBD2|TRBJ2-7|.|TRBV5-4
TGTGCCAGCAGCTCCCTGACTAGCGGGAGTGTCTACGAGCAGTACTTC
CASSSLTSGSVYEQYF
>.|TRBJ2-7|.|TRBV6-6
TGTGCCAGCAGTTACCGGGCCCTGAGCTCCTACGAGCAGTACTTC
CASSYRALSSYEQYF
>.|TRBJ2-7|.|TRBV5-1
TGCGCCAGCAGCTTCGGCGACAGGAAATTTTACGAGCAGTACTTC
CASSFGDRKFYEQYF
>.|TRBJ1-6|.|TRBV5-6
TGTGCCAGCAGCACCAATAATTCACCCCTCCACTTT
CASSTNNSPLHF
>.|TRBJ2-1|once|TRBV27
TGTGCCAGCAGTGTCGGGACTCCGTACAATGAGCAGTTCTTC
CASSVGTPYNEQFF
>.|TRBJ2-3|.|TRBV18
TGTGCCAGCTCAGTGGTAGAGAGCACAGATACGCAGTATTTT
CASSVVESTDTQYF
>TRBD2|TRBJ2-3|.|TRBV2
TGTGCCAGCAGCCTAGCGGGGGGCACAGATACGCAGTATTTT
CASSLAGGTDTQYF